The 27 T cell receptor beta chains below all came from one sample that was sequenced in a study of blood T cell repertoires in COVID-19. This table comes from immunoSEQ multiplex PCR, and its TCRdb copy is limited to in-frame clones, with some not included. Altogether approximately 330,000 clones are present, 65% to 90% being singletons, with the ten largest covering about 4.2%. The sequenced sample consisted of PBMCs or T cells enriched from blood (not recorded which). Receptors originate from a woman between 40 and 55 years old with acute COVID-19.

The chain couples TRBV28 to TRBJ2-7, with D tentatively TRBD1 (7 bases). Trimming shortened V by 5 bases and J by 1 base, and 15 bases separated the two germline ends. The germline V gene encodes CDR1 MDHEN and CDR2 SYDVKM. The CDR3 loop spans 15 amino acids. The CDR3 region has the DNA TGTGCCAGCAGTACTTACAGGGGACTTTCCTACGAGCAGTACTTC. Residues: CASSTYRGLSYEQYF.

The chain combines TRBV4-1 with TRBJ2-5, with D tentatively TRBD1 (5 bases). Trimming cost V 4 bases and J 5 bases, with 23 bases left between them. Germline CDR1 and CDR2: MGHRA and YSYEKL. The CDR3 extends over 17 amino acids. The CDR3 loop reads CASSPKGQGVYRETQYF. CDR3 DNA: TGCGCCAGCAGCCCGAAGGGGCAGGGCGTGTATCGGGAGACCCAGTACTTC.

The V gene is TRBV9, the J gene TRBJ1-1; D ambiguous. The CDR3 loop spans 13 amino acids. The germline CDR1 and CDR2 sequences are SGDLS and YYNGEE. Trimming pared 4 bases from V and 0 bases from J, leaving 7 bases between. The CDR3 bases are TGTGCCAGCAGCCTGAACATGAACACTGAAGCTTTCTTT. Translated, it gives CASSLNMNTEAFF.

V and J are TRBV20-1 and TRBJ2-2, with 8 bases matching TRBD2. The CDR3 spans 15 residues. With 3 bases clipped from V and 5 bases from J, the junction kept 8 bases outside the gene matches. Germline CDR1 reads DFQATT; CDR2 reads SNEGSKA (reference sequence). CDR3: CSASGAGVRTGELFF. The CDR3 DNA reads as TGCAGTGCTAGTGGAGCGGGAGTGCGAACCGGGGAGCTGTTTTTT.

CDR3 loop: CATSRDSRDSYTGELFF. As DNA, the CDR3 is TGTGCCACCAGCAGAGACTCGAGGGACAGCTACACCGGGGAGCTGTTTTTT. This rearrangement joins TRBV15 to TRBJ2-2; 7 nucleotides match TRBD1. Germline CDR1 LNHNV, CDR2 YYDKDF (reference sequence). Germline trimming cut 0 bases from V and 3 bases from J; bases unmatched to any gene: 7. The length of the CDR3 is 17 residues.

The chain uses TRBV7-9 and TRBJ1-4; D gene unclear. CDR3 length: 13 residues. V lost 8 bases and J 8 bases, leaving 15 bases between the germline ends. Germline loops: CDR1 SEHNR, CDR2 FQNEAQ (reference sequence). The CDR3 region has the DNA TGTGCCAGCCACGACCAGACTGGCGAAAAACTGTTTTTT. It codes for CASHDQTGEKLFF.

J is TRBJ2-5 and V is TRBV7-7, with D unresolved. Germline CDR1 and CDR2: SSHAT and FNYEAQ (reference sequence). The V and J ends lost 1 base and 4 bases respectively, with 7 bases between them. The CDR3 has 13 residues. CDR3 region: CASSLDSLETQYF. The CDR3 coding sequence is TGTGCCAGCAGCTTAGACTCGTTAGAGACCCAGTACTTC. The entire variable domain, with the rest obtained from reference TRBV7-7 and TRBJ2-5, is as follows: GAGVSQSPRYKVTKRGQDVTLRCDPISSHATLYWYQQALGQGPEFLTYFNYEAQPDKSGLPSDRFSAERPEGSISTLTIQRTEQRDSAMYRCASSLDSLETQYFGPGTRLLVL.

In its sample, this clone was seen once. This chain uses TRBV12-5 with TRBJ1-5; 7 nucleotides agree with TRBD1. CDR1 and CDR2 from the germline V gene are LGHNT and FRNRAP. The CDR3 totals 16 residues. V lost 3 bases and J lost 1; bases outside the gene matches: 6. The CDR3 DNA is TGTGCTAGTGGTTTATTAGTGGGACAGAGCAATCAGCCCCAGCATTTT. Its translation: CASGLLVGQSNQPQHF.

The V and J genes are TRBV27 and TRBJ1-1; no clear D. The CDR3 extends over 13 amino acids. Per the germline V gene, CDR1 is MNHEY and CDR2 is SMNVEV (reference sequence). The ends were cut back, 6 bases at V and 1 base at J, with 9 bases in the middle. DNA of the CDR3: TGTGCCAGCAGGGCCAGCGGGAACACTGAAGCTTTCTTT. Translating gives CASRASGNTEAFF.

The rearrangement links TRBV2 to TRBJ1-4; 10 bases match TRBD1. The CDR3 is 16 amino acids. J gave up 1 base and V 7 bases, and 6 bases lay outside the gene matches. Germline CDR1 SNHLY, CDR2 FYNNEI. CDR3 amino acids: CASNFGQGVTNEKLFF. The CDR3 nucleotides read TGTGCCAGCAATTTCGGACAGGGGGTAACTAATGAAAAACTGTTTTTT. The whole variable domain, remainder taken from reference TRBV2 and TRBJ1-4, is EPEVTQTPSHQVTQMGQEVILRCVPISNHLYFYWYRQILGQKVEFLVSFYNNEISEKSEIFDDQFSVERPDGSNFTLKIRSTKLEDSAMYFCASNFGQGVTNEKLFFGSGTQLSVL.

V is TRBV3-1 (or the pseudogene TRBV3-2) and J is TRBJ1-6; D unclear. The length of the CDR3 is 13 residues. V lost 10 bases to trimming and J lost 9 bases, with 16 bases between them. Germline values: CDR1 LGHDT, CDR2 YNNKEL (reference sequence). Here the CDR3 reads CATGGVKGSPLHF. CDR3 DNA sequence: TGTGCCACCGGCGGGGTTAAGGGTTCACCCCTCCACTTT.

CDR3 sequence: CSASGAGEYGTDTQYF. DNA for the CDR3: TGCAGTGCTAGTGGAGCGGGAGAGTATGGAACAGATACGCAGTATTTT. The chain is built from TRBV20-1 and TRBJ2-3, with TRBD2 matching 8 bases. V gave up 3 bases and J gave up 3 bases; unmatched junction bases: 11. CDR3 length: 16 residues. Per germline, CDR1 DFQATT and CDR2 SNEGSKA (reference sequence).

This rearrangement joins TRBV9 to TRBJ1-6, with TRBD1 matching 11 bases. The germline V gene encodes CDR1 SGDLS and CDR2 YYNGEE. This CDR3 has 16 amino acids. Trimming removed 1 base from V and 8 bases from J; junction bases left unmatched: 5. The CDR3 nucleotides are TGTGCCAGCAGCGTAAGCCCGGGACAGGGGGATTCACCCCTCCACTTT. Its protein product is CASSVSPGQGDSPLHF. Together with reference TRBV9 and TRBJ1-6, the CDR3 gives the full variable domain: DSGVTQTPKHLITATGQRVTLRCSPRSGDLSVYWYQQSLDQGLQFLIQYYNGEERAKGNILERFSAQQFPDLHSELNLSSLELGDSALYFCASSVSPGQGDSPLHFGNGTRLTVT.

The chain is built from TRBV5-5 and TRBJ1-4; 7 nucleotides align to TRBD1. There are 16 residues in the CDR3. Germline-derived CDR1 and CDR2 are SGHKS and YYEKEE (reference sequence). Trimming at V came to 0 bases and at J to 4 bases, leaving 6 bases not matched to a gene. The CDR3 region is CASSLGQGFYNEKLFF. CDR3 sequence (DNA): TGTGCCAGCAGCTTGGGACAGGGTTTCTATAATGAAAAACTGTTTTTT.

This clone was counted once. The rearrangement uses TRBV18 and TRBJ2-7, with TRBD2 matching over 11 bases. V was pared by 4 bases and J by 1 base, with 3 bases of the junction left unmatched. This CDR3 contains 15 residues. Germline CDR1 is KGHSH and CDR2 is LQKENI. DNA of the CDR3: TGTGCCAGCTCACGGGGGACTAGCGGATCCTACGAGCAGTACTTC. This codes for CASSRGTSGSYEQYF.

The V call is TRBV3-1 (or the pseudogene TRBV3-2), the J call TRBJ1-5, with D possibly being TRBD1 (5 bases). The CDR3 spans 16 residues. Trimming cost V 4 bases and J 4 bases, with 17 bases left between them. Germline V gene data show CDR1 as LGHDT and CDR2 as YNNKEL (reference sequence). The CDR3 nucleotides are TGTGCCAGCAGCCGGGGCTCTGGGTCTCGAAATCAGCCCCAGCATTTT. Amino acids: CASSRGSGSRNQPQHF.

The gene calls are TRBV5-1 and TRBJ2-3; 10 nucleotides align to TRBD2. The CDR3 covers 17 residues. Germline V CDR1 and CDR2: SGHRS, YFSETQ. V lost 4 bases to trimming and J lost 3 bases; unmatched junction nucleotides: 11. The CDR3 loop reads CASSIELLAGQTDTQYF. For the CDR3, the DNA is TGCGCCAGCAGCATAGAACTACTAGCGGGGCAAACAGATACGCAGTATTTT.

As for this clone: The same CDR3 arises from other DNA sequences in this sample as well. The chain joins TRBV5-1 to TRBJ2-3; 8 bases align to TRBD1. Germline assignment: CDR1 SGHRS and CDR2 YFSETQ. The CDR3 is made up of 14 amino acids. After removal of 4 bases from V and 4 bases from J, the junction contained 5 bases not matched to a gene. The CDR3 reads CASSPGQGSDTQYF. CDR3 coding DNA: TGCGCCAGCAGCCCTGGACAGGGATCAGATACGCAGTATTTT.

This rearrangement joins TRBV5-1 to TRBJ2-4; 12 nucleotides match TRBD2. The ends lost 3 bases at V and 0 bases at J; junction bases unmatched: 4. The CDR3 runs 17 residues. Looked up from germline, CDR1 is SGHRS and CDR2 is YFSETQ. As DNA, the CDR3 is TGCGCCAGCAGCTCTAGCGGGAGGGCTCTAGCCAAAAACATTCAGTACTTC. Translation gives CASSSSGRALAKNIQYF.

The rearrangement uses TRBV4-3 and TRBJ1-4; D is perhaps TRBD1 (5 bases). The CDR3 consists of 16 residues. Per the germline V gene, CDR1 is LGHNA and CDR2 is YSLEER. V lost 0 bases and J 8 bases, leaving 16 bases between the germline ends. This CDR3 reads CASSQDPGTWGEKLFF. CDR3 nucleotide sequence: TGCGCCAGCAGCCAAGATCCTGGCACTTGGGGCGAAAAACTGTTTTTT.

This clone was seen a handful of times. The chain uses TRBV10-3 and TRBJ2-3, with D perhaps matching TRBD1 (5 bases). Trimming cost V 4 bases and J 2 bases, with 7 bases left between them. This CDR3 has 13 amino acids. The germline gives CDR1 ENHRY, CDR2 SYGVKD. The CDR3 region is CAISGRDTDTQYF. Here the CDR3 DNA reads TGTGCCATCAGTGGCAGGGACACAGATACGCAGTATTTT.

This clone turned up a few times. The chain uses TRBV7-9 and TRBJ1-2; perhaps TRBD1 as D (5 bases). CDR1 SEHNR and CDR2 FQNEAQ come from the germline V gene (reference sequence). The CDR3 is 15 residues long. V lost 5 bases, J lost 4 bases, and 17 bases lay in between. The CDR3 DNA is TGTGCCAGCAGCCCCCCAGGGTTAATAGGCTATGGCTACACCTTC. Its translation is CASSPPGLIGYGYTF.

The chain recombines TRBV25-1 with TRBJ2-1; 11 nucleotides match TRBD2. Germline-derived CDR1 and CDR2 are MGHDK and SYGVNS. This CDR3 is built from 16 residues. The V and J ends lost 4 bases and 5 bases, in that order; junction bases with no gene match: 7. The CDR3 protein is CASSGALAGGNNEQFF. DNA for the CDR3: TGTGCCAGCAGTGGCGCCCTAGCGGGAGGAAACAATGAGCAGTTCTTC.

This chain joins TRBV24-1 and TRBJ1-5, with a tentative D call TRBD1 (6 bases). This CDR3 has 15 amino acids. CDR1 KGHDR and CDR2 SFDVKD come from the germline V gene. Deletions cut 4 bases from V and 3 bases from J, with 12 bases between. The DNA of the CDR3 is TGTGCCACCAGTGAGGGGGGGCAGGTCAATCAGCCCCAGCATTTT. This gives the protein CATSEGGQVNQPQHF.

The J gene is TRBJ2-3, the V gene TRBV29-1; 7 bases are a match to TRBD2. The ends lost 6 bases at V and 6 bases at J; junction bases unmatched: 27. CDR1 is SQVTM and CDR2 is ANQGSEA in the germline V gene. CDR3 length equals 19 residues. Here the CDR3 reads CSVDAGVWAFRAGVDTQYF. As DNA, the CDR3 is TGCAGCGTAGACGCGGGGGTTTGGGCTTTCCGGGCGGGAGTGGATACGCAGTATTTT.

V is TRBV11-1 and J is TRBJ1-6; TRBD1 agrees at 7 bases. Germline loops: CDR1 SGHAT, CDR2 FQDESV (reference sequence). The CDR3 totals 14 residues. Trimming took 5 bases from V and 7 from J; bases not matched to a gene: 5. The CDR3 here is CASSLGTENSPLHF. As DNA, the CDR3 is TGTGCCAGCAGCCTAGGGACAGAGAATTCACCCCTCCACTTT.

CDR3 in amino acids: CASGDRGRVWTGELFF. CDR3 nucleotide sequence: TGTGCCAGCGGGGACAGGGGGCGAGTATGGACCGGGGAGCTGTTTTTT. The chain joins TRBV19 to TRBJ2-2; 12 bases map to TRBD1. Germline CDR1 is LNHDA and CDR2 is SQIVND (reference sequence). V trimming: 9 bases; J trimming: 5 bases; junction bases outside the gene matches: 10. The CDR3 contains 16 residues.